This TCR beta chain was recovered during a study of memory CD4+ T cells and cytomegalovirus serostatus. For the study at large: Healthy Belgian adult donors included roughly nine CMV-positive and 24 CMV-negative people. Study outcomes and limitations: The CMV-associated TCR signature appears largely within the CD4+ memory repertoire. Of approximately 150 reported CMV TCRbeta sequences, about 67 were found in memory CD4+ repertoires.

Of note for this clone: Its antigen is unknown.

This CDR3 contains 15 residues. CDR1 and CDR2 (germline): MDHEN, SYDVKM. V was pared by 3 bases and J by 1 base, with 10 bases between. The assay was immunoSEQ multiplex PCR, and TCRdb's table has in-frame clones only and misses some. The sample has just under 65,000 clones; roughly three quarters are singletons. The sort gate was single viable CD3+CD4+CD8-CD45RO+ cells for memory CD4+ T cells. The J gene is TRBJ1-5, the V gene TRBV28; TRBD1 is a possible D gene (5 bases). This TCR was recovered from an adult in good health and CMV-seronegative. Source material: memory CD4+ T cells from blood. CDR3 bases: TGTGCCAGCAGTTTCCGGGACGGGAGCAATCAGCCCCAGCATTTT. As protein: CASSFRDGSNQPQHF. Filled out from reference TRBV28 and TRBJ1-5, the complete variable domain reads DVKVTQSSRYLVKRTGEKVFLECVQDMDHENMFWYRQDPGLGLRLIYFSYDVKMKEKGDIPEGYSVSREKKERFSLILESASTNQTSMYLCASSFRDGSNQPQHFGDGTRLSIL.